This record covers a single TCR beta chain. Its antigen is currently unknown. The data derive from a study of vaccination and CD4 T cells after COVID-19. Background on the study: Convalescent cases consisted of six males and four females, of whom two were Hispanic. Investigators stimulated cells with overlapping spike peptides drawn from SARS-CoV-2, HCoV-NL63, HCoV-OC43 and HCoV-229E.

Treatment in this sample: approximately 9-day PBMC culture with coronavirus spike peptide pools or control peptides (ViraFEST assay). These CD4+ T cells came from an unexposed donor, sampled before the COVID-19 pandemic (2011-2018). The Oncomine TCR Beta short-read assay was what sequenced the DNA obtained from cultured CD4+ T cells. TCRdb ran MiXCR on the PCR reads and lists one entry per CDR3 protein. There are thousands of distinct CDR3 sequences in the sample; around 42% occur only once, and 30% to 40% lies in the top ten. With 4 bases removed from V and 7 bases from J, the gap between germline ends came to 11 bases. Germline V CDR1 and CDR2: MRHNA, SNTAGT. CDR3 length: 14 amino acids.

This TCR came from a human donor in good health. The chain links TRBV6-4 to TRBJ1-6; the D gene is possibly TRBD1 (5 bases). The sample taken for sequencing was CD4+ T cells from blood, cultured in vitro. The CDR3, as DNA: TGTGCCAGCAGTGTGGGACCGTCGAATTCACCCCTCCACTTT. Amino acid sequence: CASSVGPSNSPLHF.